A single sample is the source of the 26 T cell receptor beta chains below, sequenced in a study of cytomegalovirus exposure and HLA in healthy donors. Repertoires were generated with immunoSEQ multiplex PCR, while TCRdb's copy carries only in-frame clones and drops some. The sample records 220,000 or so clones, approximately 80% being singletons. The sample was PBMCs. The receptors shown here come from a woman in her twenties or thirties in good health and CMV-seropositive.

The chain couples TRBV4-1 to TRBJ1-1; D is undetermined. CDR1 MGHRA and CDR2 YSYEKL come from the germline V gene. V shed 4 bases and J shed 8 bases, with 14 bases lying between them. There are 13 residues in the CDR3. The CDR3 here is CASSPPQSKEAFF. CDR3 in DNA: TGCGCCAGCAGCCCCCCCCAGTCTAAAGAAGCTTTCTTT.

This chain links TRBV11-1 with TRBJ1-2, with TRBD1 as a possible D gene (5 bases). The CDR3 loop spans 13 amino acids. V gave up 4 bases and J gave up 4 bases, with 10 bases separating them. Germline CDR1 is SGHAT and CDR2 is FQDESV (reference sequence). The CDR3 region has the DNA TGTGCCAGCAGCTCGGGACCCGGCTATGGCTACACCTTC. It is translated as CASSSGPGYGYTF.

The gene calls are TRBV4-1 and TRBJ1-5; unclear D gene. V lost 1 base and J 0 bases, leaving 13 bases between the germline ends. The CDR3 spans 17 residues. Germline V gene data show CDR1 as MGHRA and CDR2 as YSYEKL. CDR3 amino acids: CASSQGERRYSNQPQHF. DNA of the CDR3: TGCGCCAGCAGCCAAGGGGAGCGGCGGTATAGCAATCAGCCCCAGCATTTT.

The chain employs TRBV30 and TRBJ2-7; 7 bases align to TRBD2. The germline V gene has CDR1 GTSNPN and CDR2 SVGIG (reference sequence). The CDR3 runs to 15 residues. V shed 1 base, J shed 5 bases, and the junction held 11 bases outside the gene matches. DNA of the CDR3: TGTGCCTGGAGTGCCCAGGCGGGAGTTCTCAACGAGCAGTACTTC. Its protein is CAWSAQAGVLNEQYF.

The rearrangement uses TRBV6-1 and TRBJ1-5; TRBD1 matches 8 bases. V lost 3 bases to trimming and J lost 2 bases; unmatched junction nucleotides: 3. CDR3 size: 15 residues. CDR1 is MNHNS and CDR2 is SASEGT in the germline V gene. The CDR3 nucleotides are TGTGCCAGCAGTGATTCGGGACAGGGCAATCAGCCCCAGCATTTT. Its protein product is CASSDSGQGNQPQHF.

The chain is built from TRBV14 and TRBJ2-1, with D hard to call. The V gene's germline CDR1 is SGHDN and CDR2 FVKESK. Deletions cut 1 base from V and 3 bases from J, with 10 bases between. The length of the CDR3 is 15 residues. The DNA for the CDR3 is TGTGCCAGCAGCCAAGCAGAAGTTGTCTACAATGAGCAGTTCTTC. It is translated as CASSQAEVVYNEQFF.

This chain joins TRBV6-1 and TRBJ2-7, with D maybe TRBD1 (7 bases). The CDR3 extends over 15 amino acids. Germline V gives CDR1 MNHNS, CDR2 SASEGT. The V end was cut by 2 bases, the J end by 6 bases, with 17 bases between. CDR3 nucleotides: TGTGCCAGCAGTGAAAAGGGCAGGGGGGAGCTCGAGCAGTACTTC. It codes for CASSEKGRGELEQYF.

The CDR3 protein is CASSLYTSGSNTGELFF. Written as DNA, the CDR3 is TGTGCCAGCAGCTTATATACTAGCGGTTCGAACACCGGGGAGCTGTTTTTT. The rearrangement links TRBV7-8 to TRBJ2-2; 8 bases agree with TRBD2. Germline V lookup: CDR1 SGHVS, CDR2 FQNEAQ. CDR3 length equals 17 residues. The V gene end was trimmed by 2 bases and the J gene end by 0 bases; junction bases not matched to a gene: 5.

This clone was seen more than once but under ten times. The chain combines TRBV7-6 with TRBJ2-7; maybe TRBD2 (6 bases). The V gene lost 0 bases and the J gene lost 2 bases, with 8 bases spanning the gap. CDR3 length: 14 residues. The germline V gene has CDR1 SGHVS and CDR2 FNYEAQ. The CDR3 nucleotides are TGTGCCAGCAGCTTAGCGGGAGGCCCCTACGAGCAGTACTTC. It is translated as CASSLAGGPYEQYF.

The chain has TRBV7-8 and TRBJ1-1, with 8 bases lining up with TRBD1. Germline-derived CDR1 and CDR2 are SGHVS and FQNEAQ. The CDR3 totals 15 residues. The ends lost 1 base at V and 7 bases at J; junction bases unmatched: 8. CDR3 sequence: CASSLEGRGLGEAFF. The CDR3, as DNA: TGTGCCAGCAGCTTAGAGGGCAGGGGGCTAGGTGAAGCTTTCTTT. Full variable domain (outside the CDR3, taken from reference TRBV7-8 and TRBJ1-1): GAGVSQSPRYKVAKRGQDVALRCDPISGHVSLFWYQQALGQGPEFLTYFQNEAQLDKSGLPSDRFFAERPEGSVSTLKIQRTQQEDSAVYLCASSLEGRGLGEAFFGQGTRLTVV.

V usage is TRBV7-2 and J usage is TRBJ2-3; 8 nucleotides match TRBD2. The germline V gene has CDR1 SGHTA and CDR2 FQGNSA. CDR3 length: 16 residues. V lost 5 bases and J lost 3; bases outside the gene matches: 10. CDR3 bases: TGTGCCAGCAGCCTACGTATCGGGAGGGGAACAGATACGCAGTATTTT. Its translation: CASSLRIGRGTDTQYF.

The genes are TRBV11-2 and TRBJ1-1; 8 bases align to TRBD1. The length of the CDR3 is 16 residues. Germline CDR1 and CDR2: SGHAT and FQNNGV. Trimming took 5 bases from V and 1 from J; bases not matched to a gene: 9. The CDR3 DNA sequence: TGTGCCAGCAGCCCCGACAGGGGTACTTGGAACACTGAAGCTTTCTTT. Its translation: CASSPDRGTWNTEAFF.

The chain joins TRBV14 to TRBJ1-4; no clear D. Germline CDR1 is SGHDN and CDR2 is FVKESK. There are 14 residues in the CDR3. V dropped 0 bases and J dropped 8 bases, with 10 bases sitting between them. The CDR3 sequence is CASSQDGLREKLFF. The DNA of the CDR3 is TGTGCCAGCAGCCAAGATGGTCTGCGCGAAAAACTGTTTTTT.

This clone showed up just a few times. Other DNA sequences within the sample encode an identical CDR3. J is TRBJ1-2 and V is TRBV5-4, with 7 bases identical to TRBD1. With 4 bases clipped from V and 4 bases from J, the junction kept 7 bases outside the gene matches. The CDR3 runs 14 residues. Germline assignment: CDR1 SGHNT and CDR2 YYREEE (reference sequence). As DNA, the CDR3 is TGTGCCAGCAGCCTGGACAGGTCGGGCTATGGCTACACCTTC. Translation gives CASSLDRSGYGYTF.

The chain has TRBV6-5 and TRBJ2-5, with 9 bases fitting TRBD1. V shed 4 bases and J 4 bases; nucleotides not matched to a gene: 7. Germline V gives CDR1 MNHEY, CDR2 SVGAGI. The CDR3 loop spans 15 amino acids. The CDR3 nucleotides are TGTGCCAGCAGTTTCAACAGGGGGCATGTAGAGACCCAGTACTTC. The encoded protein is CASSFNRGHVETQYF.

V and J are TRBV5-4 and TRBJ1-2, with a tentative D call TRBD1 (5 bases). The CDR3 is 14 amino acids. Trimming took 5 bases from V and 4 from J, leaving 15 bases between them. Germline CDR1 is SGHNT and CDR2 is YYREEE (reference sequence). The CDR3 is CASRHGGSGYGYTF. DNA for the CDR3: TGTGCCAGCAGGCATGGGGGGTCCGGCTATGGCTACACCTTC. Using reference TRBV5-4 and TRBJ1-2 for the parts outside the CDR3, the full variable domain is ETGVTQSPTHLIKTRGQQVTLRCSSQSGHNTVSWYQQALGQGPQFIFQYYREEENGRGNFPPRFSGLQFPNYSSELNVNALELDDSALYLCASRHGGSGYGYTFGSGTRLTVV.

This chain links TRBV9 with TRBJ2-2, with TRBD2 identical over 9 bases. Germline loops: CDR1 SGDLS, CDR2 YYNGEE. V lost 2 bases and J lost 4; bases outside the gene matches: 3. CDR3 length: 15 amino acids. For the CDR3, the DNA is TGTGCCAGCAGCGTGACTAGCGGATTCACCGGGGAGCTGTTTTTT. Translating it yields CASSVTSGFTGELFF.

With respect to this clone: The junction shows a germline mismatch at one end, possibly a read error. This sequence joins TRBV7-7 and TRBJ2-7; D possibly corresponds to TRBD2 (5 bases). The CDR3 covers 15 residues. Germline CDR1 is SSHAT and CDR2 is FNYEAQ (reference sequence). Here the CDR3 reads CASSLELAPSYEQYF. For the CDR3, the DNA is TGTGCTAGCAGCTTGGAGCTAGCACCTTCCTACGAGCAGTACTTC.

J is TRBJ1-4 and V is TRBV27, with D perhaps matching TRBD1 (6 bases). CDR3 length: 16 amino acids. V was cut by 2 bases and J by 7 bases, with 17 bases left in between. Germline V gene lookup returns CDR1 MNHEY and CDR2 SMNVEV (reference sequence). The CDR3 loop reads CASSLRSGVLAEKLFF. The CDR3 DNA reads TGTGCCAGCAGTTTACGATCAGGGGTCCTAGCTGAAAAACTGTTTTTT.

The V call is TRBV4-1, the J call TRBJ2-1; 10 bases agree with TRBD1. After removal of 3 bases from V and 7 bases from J, the junction contained 9 bases not matched to a gene. In germline, CDR1 is MGHRA, CDR2 YSYEKL. The CDR3 contains 16 residues. CDR3: CASSQGRTGGGNEQFF. CDR3 in DNA: TGCGCCAGCAGCCAGGGACGGACAGGGGGTGGGAATGAGCAGTTCTTC.

The rearrangement uses TRBV5-1 and TRBJ2-1; D is unresolved. The CDR3 has 12 residues. Germline CDR1 SGHRS, CDR2 YFSETQ. V was pared by 4 bases and J by 3 bases, with 5 bases between. The DNA of the CDR3 is TGCGCCAGCAGCCCCTACTACAATGAGCAGTTCTTC. As protein: CASSPYYNEQFF.

This chain connects TRBV6-6 to TRBJ1-5; D is unresolved. V was shortened by 8 bases and J by 1 base, with 6 bases between the two germline ends. The CDR3 is made up of 12 amino acids. The germline gives CDR1 MNHNY, CDR2 SVGAGI (reference sequence). The CDR3 coding sequence is TGTGCCAGCGGGGAAAGCAATCAGCCCCAGCATTTT. Translated: CASGESNQPQHF.

The J gene is TRBJ2-1, the V gene TRBV27; D unresolved. Trimming cost V 1 base and J 5 bases, with 18 bases left between them. Germline CDR1 reads MNHEY; CDR2 reads SMNVEV (reference sequence). The CDR3 covers 17 residues. The CDR3 region is CASSLFAAPSGNNEQFF. The CDR3 DNA reads TGTGCCAGCAGTTTATTTGCCGCGCCGTCGGGTAACAATGAGCAGTTCTTC.

The rearrangement joins TRBV30 to TRBJ2-7, with 7 bases that match TRBD2. This CDR3 has 15 amino acids. In germline, CDR1 is GTSNPN, CDR2 SVGIG (reference sequence). Trimming removed 1 base from V and 2 bases from J; junction bases left unmatched: 8. CDR3 sequence: CAWSAGTTSTYEQYF. In nucleotides, the CDR3 is TGTGCCTGGAGTGCGGGGACTACTTCGACCTACGAGCAGTACTTC.

This rearrangement joins TRBV30 to TRBJ2-7; D is undetermined. The CDR3 sequence is 13 residues long. Per germline, CDR1 GTSNPN and CDR2 SVGIG (reference sequence). Trimming left V 4 bases short and J 5 bases short, with 15 bases between. The CDR3 here is CAWNTLPGDEQYF. DNA for the CDR3: TGTGCCTGGAACACTCTCCCCGGTGACGAGCAGTACTTC.

The V call is TRBV27, the J call TRBJ1-2, with 8 bases that match TRBD1. Trimming cost V 5 bases and J 6 bases; bases outside gene matches: 5. The CDR3 runs 13 residues. The germline gives CDR1 MNHEY, CDR2 SMNVEV (reference sequence). CDR3 residues: CASSQDRDNGYTF. The CDR3, as DNA: TGTGCCAGCAGTCAGGACAGGGACAATGGCTACACCTTC.